The T cell receptor beta chain described here comes from a study of cytomegalovirus exposure and HLA in healthy donors. PCR involved 60 Vbeta and 13 Jbeta primers. Only in-frame clones appear in the TCRdb table, and some are missing; sequencing was by immunoSEQ multiplex PCR. Of about 120,000 clones listed, roughly a sixth are singletons. This CDR3 contains 15 residues. V trimming: 9 bases; J trimming: 5 bases; junction bases outside the gene matches: 12. The germline V gene encodes CDR1 MDHEN and CDR2 SYDVKM. Findings and limits, study-wide: Rarity characterized most TCR sequences, yet some public TCRs appeared in many donors. When analyzed later, the rates of TCR association showed variation by HLA locus, with DRB1 the most and HLA-C the fewest.

Concerning this clone itself: Its cognate antigen is unknown.

Everyone who donated was a healthy bone marrow donor. Specimen: PBMCs. This receptor was obtained from a female donor in good health and CMV-seropositive. The chain uses TRBV28 and TRBJ1-2, with 10 bases lining up with TRBD1. CDR3 protein: CASIGPGQGTYGYTF. The CDR3 region has the DNA TGTGCCAGTATAGGGCCGGGACAGGGGACGTATGGCTACACCTTC.